The 19 T cell receptor beta chains in this list originate from one sample, sequenced in a study of human thymus T cells. Libraries were prepared by immunoSEQ multiplex PCR; TCRdb keeps only in-frame clonotypes and omits some of them. The sample has some 46,000 clones; over 90% are singletons. The sample taken for sequencing was blood. The origin of the receptors is a girl less than two years old with a congenital heart defect but otherwise immunologically healthy.

The genes are TRBV19 and TRBJ1-4; the D gene is possibly TRBD1 (5 bases). The CDR3 extends over 12 amino acids. Trimming took 8 bases from V and 6 from J, leaving 10 bases between them. Germline V gene data show CDR1 as LNHDA and CDR2 as SQIVND (reference sequence). For the CDR3, the DNA is TGTGCCAGTCGCCAGGGAGATGAAAAACTGTTTTTT. Translated, it gives CASRQGDEKLFF.

The chain has TRBV6-6 and TRBJ1-4, with D possibly matching TRBD1 (5 bases). The CDR3 covers 10 residues. The V gene's germline CDR1 is MNHNY and CDR2 SVGAGI (reference sequence). CDR3 in DNA: TGTGAGGGGCCTAATGAAAAACTGTTTTTT. Translation: CEGPNEKLFF.

The chain links TRBV6-6 to TRBJ2-7; the D is unclear. The V end was cut by 1 base, the J end by 3 bases, with 13 bases between. This CDR3 is 15 amino acids long. Germline CDR1 MNHNY, CDR2 SVGAGI (reference sequence). The DNA for the CDR3 is TGTGCCAGCAGTTACTTGGCACCGGAGTACTACGAGCAGTACTTC. It is translated as CASSYLAPEYYEQYF.

In regard to this clone: Its ends do not fully match the called genes, so a read error is possible. The chain is built from TRBV7-2 and TRBJ1-5; D is unclear. This CDR3 spans 13 amino acids. Germline lookup yields CDR1 SGHTA and CDR2 FQGNSA. The CDR3 loop reads CASRLERNQPQHF. The DNA for the CDR3 is TGTGCCAGCAGATTAGAACGTAATCAGCCCCAGCATTTT. The full variable domain, rest sourced from reference TRBV7-2 and TRBJ1-5, is GAGVSQSPSNKVTEKGKDVELRCDPISGHTALYWYRQSLGQGLEFLIYFQGNSAPDKSGLPSDRFSAERTGGSVSTLTIQRTQQEDSAVYLCASRLERNQPQHFGDGTRLSIL.

V is TRBV27 and J is TRBJ2-3, with D uncertain. Trimming removed 6 bases at V and 2 bases at J, with 0 bases between. This CDR3 spans 10 amino acids. CDR1 MNHEY and CDR2 SMNVEV come from the germline V gene (reference sequence). CDR3 in DNA: TGTGCCAGCAGCACAGATACGCAGTATTTT. Translated: CASSTDTQYF.

A single count supports this clone. J is TRBJ1-2 and V is TRBV7-9; 7 bases line up with TRBD1. Per germline, CDR1 SEHNR and CDR2 FQNEAQ (reference sequence). V shed 4 bases, J shed 6 bases, and the junction held 5 bases outside the gene matches. This CDR3 has 13 residues. The CDR3 DNA reads as TGTGCCAGCAGCTACCGGGACAGAGATGGCTACACCTTC. Its protein is CASSYRDRDGYTF.

V is TRBV4-2 and J is TRBJ2-1; 9 nucleotides agree with TRBD2. The CDR3 consists of 18 residues. Per the germline V gene, CDR1 is LGHNA and CDR2 is YNFKEQ. With V trimmed by 2 bases and J by 4 bases, 12 bases remained unmatched. The CDR3 nucleotides read TGTGCCAGCAGCCAACCCCCCTTGCGGGAGGGGCGGTACAATGAGCAGTTCTTC. It yields the protein CASSQPPLREGRYNEQFF.

J is TRBJ1-5 and V is TRBV30; the D gene is possibly TRBD1 (5 bases). Per the germline V gene, CDR1 is GTSNPN and CDR2 is SVGIG (reference sequence). The CDR3 extends over 15 amino acids. V dropped 1 base and J dropped 4 bases, with 14 bases sitting between them. The CDR3 bases are TGTGCCTGGAGTGCCTCACATGGGGGAAATCAGCCCCAGCATTTT. Residues: CAWSASHGGNQPQHF. Full variable domain (outside the CDR3, taken from reference TRBV30 and TRBJ1-5): SQTIHQWPATLVQPVGSPLSLECTVEGTSNPNLYWYRQAAGRGLQLLFYSVGIGQISSEVPQNLSASRPQDRQFILSSKKLLLSDSGFYLCAWSASHGGNQPQHFGDGTRLSIL.

The genes are TRBV7-9 and TRBJ1-4; the match to TRBD1 covers 7 bases. Germline trimming cut 5 bases from V and 8 bases from J; bases unmatched to any gene: 11. CDR1 and CDR2 (germline): SEHNR, FQNEAQ (reference sequence). The CDR3 contains 15 residues. The CDR3 spells CASSHRQGEGEKLFF. As DNA, the CDR3 is TGTGCCAGCAGCCACCGACAGGGCGAAGGGGAAAAACTGTTTTTT.

V usage is TRBV30 and J usage is TRBJ2-7; TRBD1 matches at 7 bases. Trimming removed 2 bases from V and 3 bases from J; junction bases left unmatched: 4. The CDR3 has 13 amino acids. CDR1 and CDR2 from the germline V gene are GTSNPN and SVGIG (reference sequence). CDR3 nucleotide sequence: TGTGCCTGGAGTACCGGGACAGTCTACGAGCAGTACTTC. Encoded protein: CAWSTGTVYEQYF.

The chain carries TRBV14 and TRBJ2-1; TRBD2 might be the D (6 bases). Trimming took off 1 base at V and 7 bases at J, with 11 bases between the two ends. CDR1 is SGHDN, CDR2 FVKESK, per germline. The CDR3 spans 14 residues. The CDR3 reads CASSQGGLLNEQFF. The CDR3 DNA reads TGTGCCAGCAGCCAAGGGGGACTCCTTAATGAGCAGTTCTTC.

This chain links TRBV11-2 with TRBJ1-2; the D gene is possibly TRBD1 (6 bases). The CDR3 extends over 14 amino acids. The V end was cut by 5 bases, the J end by 1 base, with 11 bases between. CDR1 and CDR2 from the germline V gene are SGHAT and FQNNGV. The CDR3 bases are TGTGCCAGCAGCCCTCAGGGGAATAACTATGGCTACACCTTC. Residues: CASSPQGNNYGYTF.

This rearrangement joins TRBV7-2 to TRBJ2-1, with 7 positions matching TRBD2. The CDR3 consists of 16 residues. From germline, CDR1 is SGHTA and CDR2 FQGNSA. Trimming at V came to 5 bases and at J to 7 bases, leaving 14 bases not matched to a gene. The CDR3 loop is CASSPQSPGLPNEQFF. CDR3 nucleotide sequence: TGTGCCAGCAGCCCACAATCACCGGGACTACCAAATGAGCAGTTCTTC.

The chain couples TRBV6-5 to TRBJ1-2, with 7 bases aligning to TRBD1. Germline assignment: CDR1 MNHEY and CDR2 SVGAGI. The junction had 6 bases not matched to a gene; V was cut back by 0 bases and J by 2 bases. This CDR3 is 16 amino acids long. The CDR3 spells CASSYSRGPPNYGYTF. In DNA form, the CDR3 reads TGTGCCAGCAGTTACTCGAGGGGGCCTCCCAACTATGGCTACACCTTC.

The chain has TRBV7-2 and TRBJ1-5, with D possibly being TRBD1 (5 bases). Germline-derived CDR1 and CDR2 are SGHTA and FQGNSA. CDR3 size: 15 residues. Deletions cut 4 bases from V and 2 bases from J, with 12 bases between. The CDR3 here is CASSSQGPGNQPQHF. The CDR3 DNA reads as TGTGCCAGCAGCTCTCAGGGTCCCGGCAATCAGCCCCAGCATTTT. Filled out from reference TRBV7-2 and TRBJ1-5, the complete variable domain reads GAGVSQSPSNKVTEKGKDVELRCDPISGHTALYWYRQSLGQGLEFLIYFQGNSAPDKSGLPSDRFSAERTGGSVSTLTIQRTQQEDSAVYLCASSSQGPGNQPQHFGDGTRLSIL.

V gene TRBV28 combines with J gene TRBJ2-3, with a weak D call TRBD2 (6 bases). The CDR3 loop spans 15 amino acids. In germline, CDR1 is MDHEN, CDR2 SYDVKM. The germline V and J ends were trimmed by 5 bases and 3 bases, with 15 bases remaining between them. CDR3 sequence reads: CASSVWDLLTDTQYF. CDR3 DNA sequence: TGTGCCAGCAGTGTGTGGGACTTGCTTACAGATACGCAGTATTTT.

The chain carries TRBV21-1 and TRBJ2-7; the D segment call TRBD2 is taken from the table without a DNA check. TRBV21-1 constitutes a pseudogene. The CDR3 has 13 residues. The chain's CDR3 is CASSTGGLSRGYF. The CDR3 bases are TGTGCCAGCAGCACGGGAGGACTATCGAGAGGGTACTTC.

The chain combines TRBV27 with TRBJ2-1; D is possibly TRBD1 or TRBD2 (6 bases each). The CDR3 contains 15 residues. CDR1 MNHEY and CDR2 SMNVEV come from the germline V gene (reference sequence). Trimming removed 7 bases at V and 9 bases at J, with 22 bases between. CDR3 loop: CASNRGGGPMFEQFF. DNA of the CDR3: TGTGCCAGCAACCGAGGAGGGGGACCAATGTTTGAGCAGTTCTTC.

The J gene is TRBJ2-1, the V gene TRBV4-1, with 8 nucleotides matching TRBD2. The V and J ends lost 4 bases and 2 bases, in that order; junction bases with no gene match: 10. The CDR3 length is 17 residues. Looked up from germline, CDR1 is MGHRA and CDR2 is YSYEKL. CDR3: CASSLDPGTSTYNEQFF. In nucleotides, the CDR3 is TGCGCCAGCAGCCTAGATCCCGGGACTAGTACCTACAATGAGCAGTTCTTC.